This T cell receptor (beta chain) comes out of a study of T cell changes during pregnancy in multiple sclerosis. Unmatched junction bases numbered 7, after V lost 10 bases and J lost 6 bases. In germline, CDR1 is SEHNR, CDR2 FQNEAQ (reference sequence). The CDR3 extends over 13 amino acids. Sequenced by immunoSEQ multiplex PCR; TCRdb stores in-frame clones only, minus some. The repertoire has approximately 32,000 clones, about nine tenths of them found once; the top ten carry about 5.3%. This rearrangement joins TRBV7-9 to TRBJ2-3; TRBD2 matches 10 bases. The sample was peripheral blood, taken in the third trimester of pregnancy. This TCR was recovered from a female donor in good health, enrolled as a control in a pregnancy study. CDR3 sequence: CATTSGVKDTQYF. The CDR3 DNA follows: TGTGCCACCACTAGCGGGGTCAAGGATACGCAGTATTTT.